Sequencing of this TCR beta chain was carried out in a study of T cells in Graves' hyperthyroidism and ophthalmopathy. Study-wide points: Ophthalmopathy was identified by the model a median around 6 months ahead of onset. Most thyroid clonotypes with frequency above 0.001 were detected in blood. Stable hyperthyroidism was separated from ophthalmopathy by a model based on 13 V-J features.

J gave up 10 bases and V 7 bases, and 14 bases lay outside the gene matches. CDR1 is SGDLS and CDR2 is YYNGEE in the germline V gene. The CDR3 runs 14 residues. Amplification of TCR beta CDR3 regions was performed using RNA transcripts as template. During a first-round RT-PCR of the TCR CDR3, the HTBI primer set was used. TCRdb reprocessed the multiplex PCR reads with MiXCR, giving one entry per CDR3 protein. Altogether 90,000 to 120,000 distinct CDR3 sequences are present, roughly 15% being singletons, with the ten largest covering about 40%. At least ten counts were recorded for this clonotype. Antigen unknown.

The sample consisted of blood. V gene TRBV9 combines with J gene TRBJ2-1; 7 positions match TRBD2. The clonotype comes from a woman between 45 and 65 years old with Graves' hyperthyroidism. CDR3 sequence reads: CASGDYEPLAEQFF. CDR3 sequence (DNA): TGTGCCAGCGGGGACTACGAACCTCTGGCAGAGCAGTTCTTC.